This TCR beta chain emerged from a study of cytotoxic CD8 clonotypes in ibrutinib-treated CLL. Study results and limitations: Clonality was higher at ibrutinib response and returned toward baseline at progression. Progressing and sustained-remission patients had different sampling times. Starting clonality was above that of age-matched healthy donors and tracked circulating CD8+ T-cell counts.

With sequencing, the targeted depth ranged from 1 in 200,000 to 1 in 1 million T cells. The protocol was immunoSEQ multiplex PCR, while the TCRdb copy is restricted to in-frame clones and leaves out a portion. In the table there are about 130,000 clones, 70% to 90% of which are singletons. As regards this clone: The antigen is unknown.

The V segment lost 1 base and the J segment 1 base; nucleotides outside the gene matches: 7. Per germline, CDR1 SNHLY and CDR2 FYNNEI. The CDR3 is 17 amino acids. The TCR was taken from a human donor with chronic lymphocytic leukemia. Sequenced material: PBMCs, taken after 24 months of ibrutinib treatment. The V call is TRBV2, the J call TRBJ1-5, with 7 nucleotides matching TRBD1. The CDR3 is CASSEGAGTASNQPQHF. The CDR3 DNA reads as TGTGCCAGCAGTGAAGGTGCCGGGACAGCCAGCAATCAGCCCCAGCATTTT.